One sample yielded the 30 T cell receptor beta chains listed below, sequenced in a study of blood T cell repertoires in COVID-19. TCRdb's table, derived via immunoSEQ multiplex PCR, lists solely in-frame clones and lacks some. The table records 200,000 to 250,000 clones, over 75% of them present only once. The sequencing sample was made of PBMCs or T cells enriched from blood (not recorded which). The receptor set was obtained from a man between 25 and 39 years old with acute COVID-19.

The V and J genes are TRBV2 and TRBJ1-2, with D tentatively TRBD1 (6 bases). Germline CDR1 reads SNHLY; CDR2 reads FYNNEI. There are 18 residues in the CDR3. V dropped 2 bases and J dropped 4 bases, with 23 bases sitting between them. This CDR3 is CASSENYQREQGGYGYTF. The CDR3 region has the DNA TGTGCCAGCAGTGAAAATTATCAAAGGGAACAGGGTGGCTATGGCTACACCTTC.

The V call is TRBV10-2, the J call TRBJ1-2; TRBD1 might be the D (5 bases). Germline lookup yields CDR1 WSHSY and CDR2 SAAADI. The length of the CDR3 is 15 residues. Trimming removed 3 bases from V and 1 base from J, with 12 bases in between. The CDR3 here is CASSDQLGDNYGYTF. For the CDR3, the DNA is TGCGCCAGCAGTGATCAATTAGGGGATAACTATGGCTACACCTTC.

The rearrangement uses TRBV19 and TRBJ2-1; 10 bases fit TRBD2. Germline lookup yields CDR1 LNHDA and CDR2 SQIVND (reference sequence). Trimming at V came to 7 bases and at J to 3 bases, leaving 6 bases not matched to a gene. CDR3 length: 15 residues. The CDR3 is CASINSGGNYNEQFF. CDR3 in DNA: TGTGCCAGTATCAATAGCGGGGGGAACTACAATGAGCAGTTCTTC.

This clone came up a few times. V is TRBV2 and J is TRBJ2-7; tentatively, D is TRBD2 (6 bases). The CDR3 is 13 amino acids. Germline V gene data show CDR1 as SNHLY and CDR2 as FYNNEI. Trimming cost V 4 bases and J 3 bases, with 10 bases left between them. CDR3 DNA sequence: TGTGCCAGCAGTGGACGACTAGGCTACGAGCAGTACTTC. Translated, it gives CASSGRLGYEQYF.

The chain employs TRBV9 and TRBJ2-5; no clear D. Between the trimmed V and J ends, which lost 0 bases and 0 bases, there was a span of 12 bases. The CDR3 sequence is 16 residues long. Germline-derived CDR1 and CDR2 are SGDLS and YYNGEE. CDR3 protein: CASSVGIEPYQETQYF. Here the CDR3 DNA reads TGTGCCAGCAGCGTAGGCATAGAGCCGTACCAAGAGACCCAGTACTTC.

The chain uses TRBV6-5 and TRBJ2-2; D ambiguous. Germline CDR1 MNHEY, CDR2 SVGAGI. The CDR3 contains 11 residues. The V gene lost 6 bases and the J gene lost 6 bases, with 5 bases spanning the gap. As DNA, the CDR3 is TGTGCCAGCAGCCGGGCCGGGGAGCTGTTTTTT. Amino acid sequence: CASSRAGELFF.

The CDR3 reads CASSQAGLPGNEQFF. The CDR3 DNA follows: TGTGCCAGCAGCCAAGCGGGACTCCCCGGCAATGAGCAGTTCTTC. The genes are TRBV3-1 (or the pseudogene TRBV3-2) and TRBJ2-1; tentatively, D is TRBD2 (6 bases). CDR1 and CDR2 from the germline V gene are LGHDT and YNNKEL (reference sequence). V was trimmed by 1 base and J by 6 bases, leaving 13 bases between them. The CDR3 sequence is 15 residues long.

The V call is TRBV12-3 or TRBV12-4, the J call TRBJ1-2, with 9 bases identical to TRBD1. Trimming cost V 10 bases and J 4 bases; bases outside gene matches: 7. The CDR3 contains 13 residues. CDR3 region: CAIRPGQGYGYTF. CDR3 nucleotides: TGTGCCATCAGACCGGGACAGGGCTATGGCTACACCTTC.

The gene calls are TRBV7-7 and TRBJ2-5; 8 positions match TRBD2. V was clipped by 1 base and J by 2 bases; unmatched bases: 6. This CDR3 contains 16 residues. Germline V CDR1 and CDR2: SSHAT, FNYEAQ (reference sequence). This CDR3 reads CASSLGRGVTQETQYF. CDR3 nucleotides: TGTGCCAGCAGCTTAGGGCGGGGGGTAACACAAGAGACCCAGTACTTC.

The chain is built from TRBV10-3 and TRBJ1-5; 8 nucleotides match TRBD1. The germline V gene has CDR1 ENHRY and CDR2 SYGVKD. The CDR3 spans 16 residues. The trim removed 0 bases at V and 3 bases at J, leaving 4 bases unmatched. CDR3 nucleotide sequence: TGTGCCATCAGTGAGTCCCGGACAGGGACCAATCAGCCCCAGCATTTT. Translation: CAISESRTGTNQPQHF.

This chain uses TRBV7-3 with TRBJ1-3, with 10 positions matching TRBD1. CDR1 and CDR2 from the germline V gene are SGHTA and FQGTGA. J gave up 4 bases and V 5 bases, and 2 bases lay outside the gene matches. This CDR3 has 14 residues. The CDR3 sequence is CASSQTGGGNTIYF. The CDR3 DNA reads as TGTGCCAGCAGCCAGACAGGGGGCGGAAACACCATATATTTT.

The CDR3 region is CASRSSGGRETQYF. Here the CDR3 DNA reads TGTGCCAGTAGGTCTAGCGGGGGCAGAGAGACCCAGTACTTC. The V gene is TRBV19, the J gene TRBJ2-5; TRBD2 agrees at 10 bases. Per germline, CDR1 LNHDA and CDR2 SQIVND (reference sequence). V lost 6 bases, J lost 4 bases, and 5 bases stayed unmatched. The CDR3 spans 14 residues. The variable domain in full, with the rest retrieved from reference TRBV19 and TRBJ2-5, is DGGITQSPKYLFRKEGQNVTLSCEQNLNHDAMYWYRQDPGQGLRLIYYSQIVNDFQKGDIAEGYSVSREKKESFPLTVTSAQKNPTAFYLCASRSSGGRETQYFGPGTRLLVL.

This clone was picked up one time. J is TRBJ1-5 and V is TRBV5-6, with a tentative D call TRBD1 (6 bases). V lost 1 base to trimming and J lost 0 bases, with 11 bases between them. This CDR3 is 16 amino acids long. From germline, CDR1 is SGHDT and CDR2 YYEEEE. In nucleotides, the CDR3 is TGTGCCAGCAGCTTGTTAGGGGGGGATAGCAATCAGCCCCAGCATTTT. It yields the protein CASSLLGGDSNQPQHF. The variable domain in full, with the rest retrieved from reference TRBV5-6 and TRBJ1-5, is DAGVTQSPTHLIKTRGQQVTLRCSPKSGHDTVSWYQQALGQGPQFIFQYYEEEERQRGNFPDRFSGHQFPNYSSELNVNALLLGDSALYLCASSLLGGDSNQPQHFGDGTRLSIL.

The V and J genes are TRBV28 and TRBJ2-5; D is undetermined. Germline loops: CDR1 MDHEN, CDR2 SYDVKM. V was pared by 7 bases and J by 7 bases, with 13 bases between. CDR3 length: 12 amino acids. In DNA form, the CDR3 reads TGTGCCAGCACTTCCGAGGTGCGGACCCAGTACTTC. It codes for CASTSEVRTQYF.

The chain employs TRBV27 and TRBJ2-3; 12 positions match TRBD2. The CDR3 sequence is 15 residues long. V dropped 10 bases and J dropped 1; count of bases not matched to a gene: 6. Germline V lookup: CDR1 MNHEY, CDR2 SMNVEV (reference sequence). The CDR3 protein is CATERTSGGTDTQYF. The CDR3, as DNA: TGTGCCACCGAACGGACTAGCGGGGGCACAGATACGCAGTATTTT.

This clone was observed many times. The V gene is TRBV5-1, the J gene TRBJ2-2, with 11 bases fitting TRBD1. J lost 7 bases, V lost 3 bases, and 5 bases had no gene match. The CDR3 covers 15 residues. The germline gives CDR1 SGHRS, CDR2 YFSETQ. DNA for the CDR3: TGCGCCAGCAGCTCCGGGACAGGGGGAAACGGGGAGCTGTTTTTT. This codes for CASSSGTGGNGELFF.

The chain uses TRBV28 and TRBJ1-2, with TRBD1 as a possible D gene (5 bases). V lost 5 bases and J lost 8, with 21 bases in between. Looked up from germline, CDR1 is MDHEN and CDR2 is SYDVKM. The CDR3 runs 15 residues. The CDR3 nucleotides are TGTGCCAGCAGTGTTCGGGACTCAACTTTGGGGGGCTACACCTTC. This gives the protein CASSVRDSTLGGYTF.

A few counts support this clone. The rearrangement links TRBV5-4 to TRBJ1-1; perhaps TRBD1 as D (5 bases). This CDR3 spans 14 amino acids. CDR1 and CDR2 (germline): SGHNT, YYREEE (reference sequence). The V and J ends lost 5 bases and 2 bases respectively, with 13 bases between them. CDR3 in DNA: TGTGCCAGCAGTTATCAGGGTCGCAACACTGAAGCTTTCTTT. This codes for CASSYQGRNTEAFF.

The chain uses TRBV12-3 or TRBV12-4 and TRBJ2-4, with a weak D call TRBD2 (5 bases). The CDR3 length is 13 residues. Trimming removed 6 bases at V and 6 bases at J, with 12 bases between. The CDR3 is CASSRDSPNIQYF. In DNA form, the CDR3 reads TGTGCCAGCAGCCGGGATTCCCCAAACATTCAGTACTTC.

The chain couples TRBV28 to TRBJ1-1, with unresolved D. The CDR3 totals 15 residues. Trimming cost V 3 bases and J 0 bases, with 11 bases left between them. CDR1 and CDR2 from the germline V gene are MDHEN and SYDVKM. Here the CDR3 reads CASSFHPVLNTEAFF. CDR3 DNA sequence: TGTGCCAGCAGTTTTCACCCGGTCTTGAACACTGAAGCTTTCTTT.

The rearrangement joins TRBV18 to TRBJ2-7, with TRBD1 matching 8 bases. Germline assignment: CDR1 KGHSH and CDR2 LQKENI. J gave up 6 bases and V 4 bases, and 8 bases lay outside the gene matches. The CDR3 covers 14 residues. CDR3: CASSRGQEWGEQYF. CDR3 in DNA: TGTGCCAGCTCACGGGGACAGGAATGGGGCGAGCAGTACTTC.

A single count supports this clone. The V call is TRBV7-3, the J call TRBJ1-1; D is undetermined. Trimming removed 11 bases at V and 1 base at J, with 14 bases between. This CDR3 has 13 amino acids. Germline V gene lookup returns CDR1 SGHTA and CDR2 FQGTGA. The CDR3 region has the DNA TGTGCCTTCCCCACAGAACCGAACACTGAAGCTTTCTTT. Residues: CAFPTEPNTEAFF.

This rearrangement joins TRBV18 to TRBJ2-5, with D possibly TRBD1 on 5 matching bases. Between the trimmed V and J ends, which lost 1 base and 2 bases, there was a span of 11 bases. In germline, CDR1 is KGHSH, CDR2 LQKENI. The CDR3 spans 15 residues. CDR3 protein: CASSPRQGLQETQYF. CDR3 nucleotides: TGTGCCAGCTCACCACGGCAGGGCCTACAAGAGACCCAGTACTTC.

This clone was observed a few times. The chain uses TRBV2 and TRBJ1-1; D may be TRBD1 (6 bases). The CDR3 has 16 residues. V was trimmed by 4 bases and J by 1 base, leaving 16 bases between them. Germline V gene sequence: CDR1 SNHLY, CDR2 FYNNEI. CDR3 DNA sequence: TGTGCCAGCAGTGGCTCTGGGGGCGAAGGGAACACTGAAGCTTTCTTT. It yields the protein CASSGSGGEGNTEAFF.

This chain joins TRBV27 and TRBJ1-2; D remains ambiguous. V was clipped by 3 bases and J by 2 bases, with 7 bases between them. The germline CDR1 and CDR2 sequences are MNHEY and SMNVEV (reference sequence). This CDR3 region has 13 residues. The CDR3 sequence is CASSFGFNYGYTF. For the CDR3, the DNA is TGTGCCAGCAGTTTCGGTTTCAACTATGGCTACACCTTC.

V usage is TRBV24-1 and J usage is TRBJ2-3, with 7 positions matching TRBD2. The V gene's germline CDR1 is KGHDR and CDR2 SFDVKD. J lost 0 bases, V lost 7 bases, and 3 bases had no gene match. The CDR3 loop spans 14 amino acids. CDR3 sequence (DNA): TGTGCCACCAGCCTTAGCGGGAGCACAGATACGCAGTATTTT. This codes for CATSLSGSTDTQYF.

This clone was counted once. This chain joins TRBV7-2 and TRBJ2-1; possible D gene TRBD2, 5 bases. V was trimmed by 4 bases and J by 15 bases, leaving 19 bases between them. CDR1 and CDR2 from the germline V gene are SGHTA and FQGNSA. The CDR3 loop spans 13 amino acids. CDR3 sequence (DNA): TGTGCCAGCAGCTCCCTTCACTCCGGGGATGCGTTCTTC. Its protein product is CASSSLHSGDAFF.

The genes are TRBV11-2 and TRBJ2-3, with D perhaps TRBD2 (6 bases). The ends were cut back, 1 base at V and 4 bases at J, with 9 bases in the middle. The CDR3 length is 14 residues. Germline V gene sequence: CDR1 SGHAT, CDR2 FQNNGV. As DNA, the CDR3 is TGTGCCAGCAGCTTAGCGGGGGAATCAGATACGCAGTATTTT. Translated: CASSLAGESDTQYF.

The V call is TRBV18, the J call TRBJ1-5; D might be TRBD1 (6 bases). V was trimmed by 4 bases and J by 6 bases, leaving 16 bases between them. The CDR3 has 15 amino acids. The germline gives CDR1 KGHSH, CDR2 LQKENI. CDR3 nucleotide sequence: TGTGCCAGCTCACGGGGAGGGGGTTCTATTCAGCCCCAGCATTTT. The encoded protein is CASSRGGGSIQPQHF.

The chain has TRBV12-3 or TRBV12-4 and TRBJ1-6; D gene uncertain. The V end was cut by 2 bases, the J end by 10 bases, with 6 bases between. This CDR3 has 12 residues. The CDR3: CASSLNSSPLHF. The CDR3 bases are TGTGCCAGCAGTTTAAACTCGTCACCCCTCCACTTT.